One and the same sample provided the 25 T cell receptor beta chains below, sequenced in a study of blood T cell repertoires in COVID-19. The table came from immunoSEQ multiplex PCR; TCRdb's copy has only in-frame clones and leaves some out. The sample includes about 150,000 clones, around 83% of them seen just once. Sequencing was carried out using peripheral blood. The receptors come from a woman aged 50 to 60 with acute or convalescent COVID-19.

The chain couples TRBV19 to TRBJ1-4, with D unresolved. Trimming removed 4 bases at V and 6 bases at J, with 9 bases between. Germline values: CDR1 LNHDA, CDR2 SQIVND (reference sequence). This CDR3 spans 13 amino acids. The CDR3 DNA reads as TGTGCCAGTAGTAACATGGGCCATGAAAAACTGTTTTTT. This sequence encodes CASSNMGHEKLFF. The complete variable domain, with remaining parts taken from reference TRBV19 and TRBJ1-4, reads DGGITQSPKYLFRKEGQNVTLSCEQNLNHDAMYWYRQDPGQGLRLIYYSQIVNDFQKGDIAEGYSVSREKKESFPLTVTSAQKNPTAFYLCASSNMGHEKLFFGSGTQLSVL.

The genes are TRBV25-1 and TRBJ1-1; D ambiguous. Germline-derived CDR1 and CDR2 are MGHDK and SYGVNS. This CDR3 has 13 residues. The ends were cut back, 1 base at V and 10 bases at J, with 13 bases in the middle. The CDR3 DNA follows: TGTGCCAGCAGTGAATGGTCGGCGGCGGGAGCTTTCTTT. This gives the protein CASSEWSAAGAFF.

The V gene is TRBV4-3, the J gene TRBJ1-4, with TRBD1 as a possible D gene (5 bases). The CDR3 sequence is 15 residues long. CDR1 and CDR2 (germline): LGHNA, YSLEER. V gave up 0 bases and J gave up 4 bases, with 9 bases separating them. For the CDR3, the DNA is TGCGCCAGCAGCCAAGATCGGGGGTATAATGAAAAACTGTTTTTT. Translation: CASSQDRGYNEKLFF.

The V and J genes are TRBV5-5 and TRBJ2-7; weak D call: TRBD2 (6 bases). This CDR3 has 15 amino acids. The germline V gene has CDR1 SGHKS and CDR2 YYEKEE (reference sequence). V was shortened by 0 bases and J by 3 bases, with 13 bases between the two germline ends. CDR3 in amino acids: CASSLGRGKYYEQYF. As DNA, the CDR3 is TGTGCCAGCAGCTTGGGTCGGGGGAAGTACTACGAGCAGTACTTC.

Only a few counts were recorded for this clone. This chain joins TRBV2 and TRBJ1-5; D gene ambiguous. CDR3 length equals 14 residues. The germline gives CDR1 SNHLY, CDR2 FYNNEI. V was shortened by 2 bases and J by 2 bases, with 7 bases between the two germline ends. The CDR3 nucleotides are TGTGCCAGCAGTGAACTTCTTGGCAATCAGCCCCAGCATTTT. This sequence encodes CASSELLGNQPQHF.

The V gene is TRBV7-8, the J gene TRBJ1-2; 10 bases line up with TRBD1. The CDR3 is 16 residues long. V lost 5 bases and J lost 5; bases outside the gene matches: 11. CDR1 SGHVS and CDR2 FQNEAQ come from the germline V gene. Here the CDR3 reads CASSAFRGQGIYGYTF. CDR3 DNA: TGTGCCAGCAGCGCGTTTCGGGGACAGGGGATTTATGGCTACACCTTC.

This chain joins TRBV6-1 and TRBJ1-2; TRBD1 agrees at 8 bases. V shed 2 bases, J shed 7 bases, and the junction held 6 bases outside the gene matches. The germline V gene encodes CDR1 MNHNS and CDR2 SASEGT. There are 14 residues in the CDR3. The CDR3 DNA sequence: TGTGCCAGCAGTGAAAAGGACAGGGTAGGTGGCTACACCTTC. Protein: CASSEKDRVGGYTF.

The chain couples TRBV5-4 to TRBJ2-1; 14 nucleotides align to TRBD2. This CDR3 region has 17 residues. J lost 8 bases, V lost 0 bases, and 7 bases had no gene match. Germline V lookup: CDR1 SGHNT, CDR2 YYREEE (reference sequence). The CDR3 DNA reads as TGTGCCAGCAGCTTGGCCGGGACTAGCGGGAGAGGTTATGAGCAGTTCTTC. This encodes CASSLAGTSGRGYEQFF.

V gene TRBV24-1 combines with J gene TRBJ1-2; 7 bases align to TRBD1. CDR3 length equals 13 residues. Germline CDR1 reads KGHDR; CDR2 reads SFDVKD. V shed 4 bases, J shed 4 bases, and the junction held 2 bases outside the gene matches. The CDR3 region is CATSDAGGYGYTF. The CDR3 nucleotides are TGTGCCACCAGTGACGCAGGGGGCTATGGCTACACCTTC.

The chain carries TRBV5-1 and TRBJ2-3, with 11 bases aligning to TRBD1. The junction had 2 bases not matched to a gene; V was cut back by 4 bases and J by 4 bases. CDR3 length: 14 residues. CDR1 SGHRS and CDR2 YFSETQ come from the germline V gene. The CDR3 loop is CASSTGQGADTQYF. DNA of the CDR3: TGCGCCAGCAGCACGGGACAGGGGGCAGATACGCAGTATTTT.

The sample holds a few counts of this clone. The CDR3: CASSVGRTSEQFF. As DNA, the CDR3 is TGTGCCAGCAGCGTAGGGCGTACTAGTGAGCAGTTCTTC. The V gene is TRBV9, the J gene TRBJ2-1; D might be TRBD2 (5 bases). Germline V gene sequence: CDR1 SGDLS, CDR2 YYNGEE. The length of the CDR3 is 13 residues. Trimming removed 0 bases at V and 9 bases at J, with 10 bases between.

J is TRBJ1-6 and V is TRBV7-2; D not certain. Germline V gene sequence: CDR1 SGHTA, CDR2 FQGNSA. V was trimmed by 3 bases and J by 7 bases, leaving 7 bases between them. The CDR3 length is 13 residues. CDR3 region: CASSFAINSPLHF. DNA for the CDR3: TGTGCCAGCAGCTTCGCGATCAATTCACCCCTCCACTTT.

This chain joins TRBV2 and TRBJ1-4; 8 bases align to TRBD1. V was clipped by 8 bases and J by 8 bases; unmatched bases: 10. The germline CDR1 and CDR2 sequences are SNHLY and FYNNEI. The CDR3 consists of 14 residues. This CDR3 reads CASYLSGGREKLFF. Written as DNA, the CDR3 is TGTGCCAGCTACCTCTCAGGGGGCCGGGAAAAACTGTTTTTT.

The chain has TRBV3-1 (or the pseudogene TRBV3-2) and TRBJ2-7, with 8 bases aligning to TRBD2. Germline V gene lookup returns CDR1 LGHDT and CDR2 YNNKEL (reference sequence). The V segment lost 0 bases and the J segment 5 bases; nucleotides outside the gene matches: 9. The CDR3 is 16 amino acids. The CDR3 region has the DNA TGTGCCAGCAGCCAAGATGAGGAGCGGGAGAGTAACGAGCAGTACTTC. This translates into CASSQDEERESNEQYF.

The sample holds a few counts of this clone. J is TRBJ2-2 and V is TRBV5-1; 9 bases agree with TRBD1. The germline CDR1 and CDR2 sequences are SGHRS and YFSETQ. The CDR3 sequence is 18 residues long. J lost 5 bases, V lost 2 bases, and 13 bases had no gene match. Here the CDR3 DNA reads TGCGCCAGCAGCTTCGACGTTGGGACAGGGAAGGTTACCGGGGAGCTGTTTTTT. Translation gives CASSFDVGTGKVTGELFF.

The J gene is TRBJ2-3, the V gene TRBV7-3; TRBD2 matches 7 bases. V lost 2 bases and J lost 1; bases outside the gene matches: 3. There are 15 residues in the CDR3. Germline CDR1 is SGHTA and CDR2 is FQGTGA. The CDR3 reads CASSLVREGTDTQYF. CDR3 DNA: TGTGCCAGCAGCTTAGTCCGGGAGGGCACAGATACGCAGTATTTT.

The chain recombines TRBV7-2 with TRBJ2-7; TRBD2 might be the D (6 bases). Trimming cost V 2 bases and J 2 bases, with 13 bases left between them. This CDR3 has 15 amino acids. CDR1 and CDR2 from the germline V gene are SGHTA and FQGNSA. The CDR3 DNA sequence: TGTGCCAGCAGCTTAAGAACGGGGGACCCCTACGAGCAGTACTTC. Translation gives CASSLRTGDPYEQYF.

The CDR3 loop is CASSPDRGQEETQYF. The CDR3 region has the DNA TGTGCCAGCAGCCCTGACAGGGGGCAGGAAGAGACCCAGTACTTC. The rearrangement joins TRBV4-2 to TRBJ2-5; 10 bases align to TRBD1. The V segment lost 4 bases and the J segment 3 bases; nucleotides outside the gene matches: 5. Germline V CDR1 and CDR2: LGHNA, YNFKEQ. The CDR3 has 15 amino acids.

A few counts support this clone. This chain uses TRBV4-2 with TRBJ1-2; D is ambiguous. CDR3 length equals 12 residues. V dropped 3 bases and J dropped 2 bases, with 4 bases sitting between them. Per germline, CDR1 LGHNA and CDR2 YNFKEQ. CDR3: CASSQSNYGYTF. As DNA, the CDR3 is TGTGCCAGCAGCCAGTCGAACTATGGCTACACCTTC.

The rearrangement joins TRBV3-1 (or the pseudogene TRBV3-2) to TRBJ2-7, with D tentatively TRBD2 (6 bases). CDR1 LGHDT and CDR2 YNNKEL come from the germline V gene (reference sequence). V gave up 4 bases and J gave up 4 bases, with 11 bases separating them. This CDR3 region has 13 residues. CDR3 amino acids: CASSRGTSYEQYF. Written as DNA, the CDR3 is TGTGCCAGCAGCCGCGGGACTTCGTACGAGCAGTACTTC.

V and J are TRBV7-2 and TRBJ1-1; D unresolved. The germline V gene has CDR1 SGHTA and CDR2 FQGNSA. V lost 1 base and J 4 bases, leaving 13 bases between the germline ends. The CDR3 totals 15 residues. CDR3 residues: CASSLEAYGITEAFF. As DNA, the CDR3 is TGTGCCAGCAGCTTAGAGGCATACGGGATCACTGAAGCTTTCTTT. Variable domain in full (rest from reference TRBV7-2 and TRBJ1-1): GAGVSQSPSNKVTEKGKDVELRCDPISGHTALYWYRQSLGQGLEFLIYFQGNSAPDKSGLPSDRFSAERTGGSVSTLTIQRTQQEDSAVYLCASSLEAYGITEAFFGQGTRLTVV.

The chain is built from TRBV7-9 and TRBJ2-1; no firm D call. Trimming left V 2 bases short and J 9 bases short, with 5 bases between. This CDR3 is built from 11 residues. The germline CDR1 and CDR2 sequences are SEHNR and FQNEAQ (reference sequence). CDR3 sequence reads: CASSLWAEQFF. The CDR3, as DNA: TGTGCCAGCAGCTTATGGGCTGAGCAGTTCTTC.

CDR3 nucleotide sequence: TGTGCCAGCAGTGAGCCGGACAGGGGGTATGGCTACACCTTC. Amino acid sequence: CASSEPDRGYGYTF. The rearrangement links TRBV25-1 to TRBJ1-2; 10 nucleotides align to TRBD1. This CDR3 contains 14 residues. The germline V gene encodes CDR1 MGHDK and CDR2 SYGVNS. Unmatched junction bases numbered 3, after V lost 3 bases and J lost 5 bases.

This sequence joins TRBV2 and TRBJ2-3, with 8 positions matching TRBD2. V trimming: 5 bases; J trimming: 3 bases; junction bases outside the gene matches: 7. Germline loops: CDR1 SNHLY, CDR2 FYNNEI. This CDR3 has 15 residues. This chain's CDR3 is CASSRGSGSTDTQYF. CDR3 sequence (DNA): TGTGCCAGCAGTCGGGGAAGCGGGAGTACAGATACGCAGTATTTT.

CDR3 amino acids: CASSAQQGSFSTDTQYF. The CDR3 DNA reads as TGTGCCAGCAGTGCTCAACAGGGGAGTTTTTCGACAGATACGCAGTATTTT. The chain has TRBV28 and TRBJ2-3; 7 positions agree with TRBD1. V trimming: 5 bases; J trimming: 3 bases; junction bases outside the gene matches: 14. The CDR3 covers 17 residues. The germline CDR1 and CDR2 sequences are MDHEN and SYDVKM.